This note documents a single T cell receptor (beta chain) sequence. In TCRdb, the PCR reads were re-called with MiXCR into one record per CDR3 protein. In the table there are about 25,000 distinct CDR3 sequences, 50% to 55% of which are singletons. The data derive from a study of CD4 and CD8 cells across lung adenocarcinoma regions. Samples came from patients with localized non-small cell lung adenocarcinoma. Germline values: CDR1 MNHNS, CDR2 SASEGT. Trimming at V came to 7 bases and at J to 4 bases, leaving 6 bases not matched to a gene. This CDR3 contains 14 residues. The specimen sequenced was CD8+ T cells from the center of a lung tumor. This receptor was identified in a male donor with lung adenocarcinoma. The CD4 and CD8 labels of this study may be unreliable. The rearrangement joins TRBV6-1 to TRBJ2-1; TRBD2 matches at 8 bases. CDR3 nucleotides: TGTGCCAGCAAGCCAGCGGGGGCTTACAATGAGCAGTTCTTC. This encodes CASKPAGAYNEQFF.